This TCR beta chain was retrieved from a study of cytomegalovirus exposure and HLA in healthy donors. Whole-study context: In a later analysis, it was reported that the 120 validation repertoires had been produced on the same platform as the 670 or so repertoires belonging to the first cohort.

The study, taken as a whole, reports: In the roughly 120 validation repertoires, a later analysis found that first-cohort TCR clusters tended to co-occur.

On this clone itself: The antigen remains undetermined.

Trimming cost V 4 bases and J 9 bases; bases outside gene matches: 14. The CDR3 length is 16 residues. CDR1 SQVTM and CDR2 ANQGSEA come from the germline V gene. Some clones are missing from TCRdb's copy, which holds only in-frame ones; the method was immunoSEQ multiplex PCR. The repertoire holds more than 80,000 clones, with approximately 90% as singletons. The chain has TRBV29-1 and TRBJ2-3, with TRBD2 matching over 12 bases. Sequenced: PBMCs. The source is a woman under 30 in good health and CMV-seropositive. CDR3 nucleotides: TGCAGCGTTGCACCAGATTCTAGCGGGGGGGCCGGCACGCAGTATTTT. This codes for CSVAPDSSGGAGTQYF.